The clone carrying this T cell receptor beta chain has more than one count but fewer than ten. Antigen: not known. TCRdb keeps only in-frame clones here, not all; method: immunoSEQ multiplex PCR. The sample contains roughly 1,100,000 clones, about 76% of which appear only once. The entry originates in a study of shared clonotypes between healthy human individuals. Study outcomes and limitations: The small donor group covered limited genetic and exposure diversity.

Germline V CDR1 and CDR2: LNHDA, SQIVND (reference sequence). The length of the CDR3 is 13 residues. Trimming pared 4 bases from V and 4 bases from J, leaving 7 bases between. The receptor comes from a man between 18 and 35 years old in good health. This chain connects TRBV19 to TRBJ2-2; possible D gene TRBD2, 6 bases. The sample consisted of memory CD4+ T cells sorted from blood. The subset here: CD45RA-negative fraction. CDR3 region: CASSTGVTGELFF. The CDR3 nucleotides read TGTGCCAGTAGTACGGGGGTCACCGGGGAGCTGTTTTTT. Complete variable domain (other parts from reference TRBV19 and TRBJ2-2): DGGITQSPKYLFRKEGQNVTLSCEQNLNHDAMYWYRQDPGQGLRLIYYSQIVNDFQKGDIAEGYSVSREKKESFPLTVTSAQKNPTAFYLCASSTGVTGELFFGEGSRLTVL.